This passage covers 30 T cell receptor beta chains from one sample sequenced in a study of blood T cells in healthy people across ages. A sample-barcoded 5' primer and a J-beta primer mix were used in a second PCR of about 6 to 11 cycles. TCRdb re-called the 5' RACE reads with MiXCR, one entry per CDR3 protein. This table holds about 720,000 distinct CDR3 sequences, around 25% found once. These same data were also listed under a study on T cells of mothers and their children.

The sequenced sample consisted of blood. The receptors come from a boy aged 5-17 years in good health.

This clonotype was seen a few times. The chain is built from TRBV4-3 and TRBJ2-5; 11 positions agree with TRBD2. Gene TRBJ2-1 matches the end of the DNA better, so the J call may be wrong. Germline V gives CDR1 LGHNA, CDR2 YSLEER. This CDR3 spans 15 amino acids. CDR3 DNA sequence: TGCGCCAGCAGCCAGGGACTAGCGGCGATCAATGAGCAGTTCTTC. It codes for CASSQGLAAINEQFF.

The chain combines TRBV4-3 with TRBJ2-3, with 7 nucleotides matching TRBD2. J was trimmed by 2 bases and V by 0 bases; bases with no gene match: 8. Germline loops: CDR1 LGHNA, CDR2 YSLEER. This CDR3 is built from 17 residues. CDR3: CASSQDGGEWFTDTQYF. CDR3 DNA sequence: TGCGCCAGCAGCCAAGATGGGGGGGAATGGTTCACAGATACGCAGTATTTT.

The sample holds a few counts of this clonotype. Written as DNA, the CDR3 is TGTGCCAGCAGTTCCAGGTTGGTGGGACCAGATACGCAGTATTTT. Translating gives CASSSRLVGPDTQYF. V usage is TRBV28 and J usage is TRBJ2-3, with D perhaps being TRBD1 or TRBD2 (5 bases each). Germline V gene sequence: CDR1 MDHEN, CDR2 SYDVKM. The CDR3 totals 15 residues. Trimming left V 4 bases short and J 4 bases short, with 15 bases between.

The gene calls are TRBV20-1 and TRBJ2-7, with 13 bases identical to TRBD2. Germline lookup yields CDR1 DFQATT and CDR2 SNEGSKA (reference sequence). After removal of 3 bases from V and 3 bases from J, the junction contained 5 bases not matched to a gene. This CDR3 has 15 residues. Here the CDR3 reads CSASGTSGALYEQYF. In DNA form, the CDR3 reads TGCAGTGCTAGCGGGACTAGCGGGGCTCTCTACGAGCAGTACTTC.

This clonotype was counted only a few times. This chain joins TRBV29-1 and TRBJ2-3, with 9 bases that match TRBD1. Losses at the gene ends were 6 bases for V and 0 bases for J; bases not matched to a gene: 1. The CDR3 has 13 amino acids. Germline CDR1 SQVTM, CDR2 ANQGSEA. CDR3 nucleotides: TGCAGCGTAGGACAGGGGAGCACAGATACGCAGTATTTT. Amino acids: CSVGQGSTDTQYF.

This clonotype has more than one count but fewer than ten. The V and J genes are TRBV10-2 and TRBJ1-3; D remains unclear. The CDR3 runs 14 residues. Trimming shortened V by 7 bases and J by 2 bases, and 12 bases separated the two germline ends. Looked up from germline, CDR1 is WSHSY and CDR2 is SAAADI. CDR3 sequence: CASNSGGPGNTIYF. In nucleotides, the CDR3 is TGCGCCAGCAATTCAGGAGGGCCTGGAAACACCATATATTTT.

The rearrangement joins TRBV4-3 to TRBJ2-1, with 7 bases matching TRBD2. With the DNA end fitting TRBJ2-5 better, the J assignment may be wrong. The CDR3 covers 16 residues. Germline V gene sequence: CDR1 LGHNA, CDR2 YSLEER. In nucleotides, the CDR3 is TGCGCCAGCAGCCAAGATTATGCGACTAGCTACGGGACCCAGTACTTC. This codes for CASSQDYATSYGTQYF.

In this sample, this clonotype turned up a few times. This chain connects TRBV7-9 to TRBJ2-2; TRBD1 is a possible D gene (6 bases). Trimming shortened V by 4 bases and J by 3 bases, and 9 bases separated the two germline ends. Germline CDR1 is SEHNR and CDR2 is FQNEAQ (reference sequence). The CDR3 totals 14 residues. The CDR3 spells CASSYGQYTGELFF. Written as DNA, the CDR3 is TGTGCCAGCAGCTATGGACAGTACACCGGGGAGCTGTTTTTT.

This chain links TRBV4-1 with TRBJ1-2; D possibly corresponds to TRBD1 (5 bases). The CDR3 is 16 residues long. The V end was cut by 0 bases, the J end by 6 bases, with 17 bases between. CDR1 and CDR2 from the germline V gene are MGHRA and YSYEKL. The CDR3 DNA follows: TGCGCCAGCAGCCAAGATGGACCAGGGCCGAATCATGGCTACACCTTC. This sequence encodes CASSQDGPGPNHGYTF.

As regards this clonotype: The germline gene is not matched at one end of the junction; a read error may be the cause. V and J are TRBV16 and TRBJ2-5, with a weak D call TRBD2 (5 bases). Judging by the DNA end, TRBJ2-1 fits better; the J call may be wrong. The CDR3 runs 13 residues. The germline V gene encodes CDR1 KGHSY and CDR2 FQNENV. CDR3 bases: TGTGCCAGCAGCCCAATCGGGGTCAATAAGCAGTTCTTC. Translation gives CASSPIGVNKQFF.

The rearrangement uses TRBV29-1 and TRBJ2-6; 10 positions agree with TRBD2. The CDR3 is 22 residues long. CDR1 and CDR2 from the germline V gene are SQVTM and ANQGSEA. The ends lost 4 bases at V and 1 base at J; junction bases unmatched: 22. Written as DNA, the CDR3 is TGCAGCGTTGCAAACCCCGGGGTAGCGGGGGGCCAACCAAATTCTGGGGCCAACGTCCTGACTTTC. Protein: CSVANPGVAGGQPNSGANVLTF.

This clonotype was seen only a few times. This chain connects TRBV7-9 to TRBJ1-5; a possible D gene is TRBD1 (6 bases). The CDR3 runs 17 residues. The V gene's germline CDR1 is SEHNR and CDR2 FQNEAQ (reference sequence). Trimming took 3 bases from V and 6 from J, leaving 21 bases between them. The CDR3 coding sequence is TGTGCCAGCAGCTTCGTTAAACAGGGTGCGGACAGTCAGCCCCAGCATTTT. Translating it yields CASSFVKQGADSQPQHF.

This clonotype was counted between two and nine times. The chain combines TRBV7-2 with TRBJ2-2; no reliable D call. The length of the CDR3 is 14 residues. CDR1 SGHTA and CDR2 FQGNSA come from the germline V gene. With 10 bases removed from V and 1 base from J, the gap between germline ends came to 13 bases. The CDR3 nucleotides are TGTGCCACTATACCTATCCTGAACACCGGGGAGCTGTTTTTT. Translated, it gives CATIPILNTGELFF.

This clonotype appeared a few times. This chain joins TRBV20-1 and TRBJ1-4; D is unresolved. Per the germline V gene, CDR1 is DFQATT and CDR2 is SNEGSKA (reference sequence). V was trimmed by 0 bases and J by 4 bases, leaving 6 bases between them. The CDR3 covers 13 residues. The CDR3 region is CSAREGINEKLFF. The DNA for the CDR3 is TGCAGTGCTAGAGAAGGGATTAATGAAAAACTGTTTTTT.

This chain joins TRBV4-3 and TRBJ1-1; D might be TRBD1 (5 bases). Germline V gene data show CDR1 as LGHNA and CDR2 as YSLEER. This CDR3 contains 15 residues. The V end was cut by 0 bases, the J end by 3 bases, with 11 bases between. CDR3 sequence reads: CASSQEVFRDTEAFF. In nucleotides, the CDR3 is TGCGCCAGCAGCCAAGAAGTTTTCAGGGACACTGAAGCTTTCTTT.

This clonotype has just one count. The CDR3 end shows no conserved phenylalanine or tryptophan, and so a read error is likely. In DNA form, the CDR3 reads TGTGCCAGCAGTTACAGGGACTACAATGAGCAGTTCTTA. This gives the protein CASSYRDYNEQFL. The rearrangement uses TRBV6-2 or TRBV6-3 and TRBJ2-1; D not resolved. The germline CDR1 and CDR2 sequences are MNHEY and SVGEGT. V lost 2 bases to trimming and J lost 3 bases, with 5 bases between them. The CDR3 covers 13 residues.

The J gene is TRBJ2-3, the V gene TRBV6-5; 7 bases agree with TRBD1. The CDR3 runs to 14 residues. From germline, CDR1 is MNHEY and CDR2 SVGAGI. V gave up 2 bases and J gave up 4 bases; unmatched junction bases: 3. For the CDR3, the DNA is TGTGCCAGCAGTTACAGGCAGGGGGCAGATACGCAGTATTTT. This encodes CASSYRQGADTQYF.

Worth noting for this clonotype: A read error may produce the germline difference seen at one junction end. The chain couples TRBV18 to TRBJ1-4; D unclear. The CDR3 consists of 14 residues. Germline CDR1 reads KGHSH; CDR2 reads LQKENI. The CDR3 sequence: CAGSPGSSNEKLFF. DNA for the CDR3: TGTGCCGGCTCACCTGGGAGTAGTAATGAAAAACTGTTTTTT.

The V call is TRBV6-1, the J call TRBJ2-6; the D gene is possibly TRBD1 (7 bases). The CDR3 runs 17 residues. The germline CDR1 and CDR2 sequences are MNHNS and SASEGT. Trimming removed 0 bases at V and 8 bases at J, with 17 bases between. CDR3: CASSEAGQIGGTNVLTF. CDR3 DNA sequence: TGTGCCAGCAGTGAAGCGGGACAGATTGGAGGGACCAACGTCCTGACTTTC.

The CDR3: CASSPGLAGGRDTQYF. CDR3 DNA: TGTGCCAGCAGCCCGGGACTAGCGGGGGGAAGAGATACGCAGTATTTT. The chain has TRBV28 and TRBJ2-3; 15 bases agree with TRBD2. The CDR3 covers 16 residues. The ends lost 6 bases at V and 5 bases at J; junction bases unmatched: 6. The germline V gene encodes CDR1 MDHEN and CDR2 SYDVKM.

V and J are TRBV7-9 and TRBJ2-5; possibly TRBD1 or TRBD2 for D (5 bases each). Trimming stripped 4 bases from V and 11 bases from J, with 20 bases between. Germline CDR1 is SEHNR and CDR2 is FQNEAQ (reference sequence). This CDR3 contains 14 residues. In nucleotides, the CDR3 is TGTGCCAGCAGCTCCCGGGACCTCTCCTACGGGCAGTACTTC. Translation: CASSSRDLSYGQYF.

This clonotype turned up a few times. The chain couples TRBV27 to TRBJ2-6; unclear D gene. V was cut by 3 bases and J by 0 bases, with 9 bases left in between. CDR1 and CDR2 (germline): MNHEY, SMNVEV (reference sequence). CDR3 length equals 16 residues. CDR3 DNA: TGTGCCAGCAGTTTGACGCCAGGCTCTGGGGCCAACGTCCTGACTTTC. It yields the protein CASSLTPGSGANVLTF. Full variable domain (missing parts from reference TRBV27 and TRBJ2-6): EAQVTQNPRYLITVTGKKLTVTCSQNMNHEYMSWYRQDPGLGLRQIYYSMNVEVTDKGDVPEGYKVSRKEKRNFPLILESPSPNQTSLYFCASSLTPGSGANVLTFGAGSRLTVL.

The gene calls are TRBV19 and TRBJ2-5; TRBD2 might be the D (6 bases). V was shortened by 0 bases and J by 5 bases, with 16 bases between the two germline ends. Germline V gene lookup returns CDR1 LNHDA and CDR2 SQIVND (reference sequence). The CDR3 sequence is 16 residues long. In DNA form, the CDR3 reads TGTGCCAGTAGTATAGATGACGGGGGTAGCTGGGAGACCCAGTACTTC. Amino acid sequence: CASSIDDGGSWETQYF. Together with reference TRBV19 and TRBJ2-5, the CDR3 gives the full variable domain: DGGITQSPKYLFRKEGQNVTLSCEQNLNHDAMYWYRQDPGQGLRLIYYSQIVNDFQKGDIAEGYSVSREKKESFPLTVTSAQKNPTAFYLCASSIDDGGSWETQYFGPGTRLLVL.

This clonotype was seen a handful of times. The chain is built from TRBV5-1 and TRBJ2-2; D possibly matches TRBD1 or TRBD2 (6 bases each). Trimming took off 4 bases at V and 5 bases at J, with 18 bases between the two ends. In germline, CDR1 is SGHRS, CDR2 YFSETQ. This CDR3 is 16 amino acids long. The CDR3 DNA follows: TGCGCCAGCAGCCTGGAGGGACAAGGGATTACCGGGGAGCTGTTTTTT. This sequence encodes CASSLEGQGITGELFF.

This clonotype was seen only a few times. The V call is TRBV28, the J call TRBJ2-7; 9 positions match TRBD1. The CDR3 consists of 14 residues. Germline lookup yields CDR1 MDHEN and CDR2 SYDVKM. V was clipped by 8 bases and J by 4 bases; unmatched bases: 9. Here the CDR3 DNA reads TGTGCCAGCGACCATTCGGGACAGGGTTACGAGCAGTACTTC. Translating it yields CASDHSGQGYEQYF.

The V call is TRBV11-2, the J call TRBJ2-1; D not resolved. The better agreement between TRBJ2-5 and the DNA end casts doubt on the J call. Germline-derived CDR1 and CDR2 are SGHAT and FQNNGV. This CDR3 region has 15 residues. CDR3 protein: CASSLVWAGRETQYF. The CDR3 nucleotides are TGTGCCAGCAGCTTAGTCTGGGCCGGAAGAGAGACCCAGTACTTC.

Only a few counts were recorded for this clonotype. The junction departs from germline at one end; a sequencing error may be responsible. The V and J genes are TRBV5-1 and TRBJ2-2, with TRBD1 identical over 7 bases. Germline assignment: CDR1 SGHRS and CDR2 YFSETQ. This CDR3 comprises 15 residues. The CDR3 DNA sequence: TGTGCTAGCAGCTTAGTAGGGGGCCCTACCGGGGAGCTGTTTTTT. This codes for CASSLVGGPTGELFF.

In this sample, this clonotype turned up a few times. The rearrangement links TRBV7-3 to TRBJ2-5; D not resolved. V dropped 2 bases and J dropped 5 bases, with 9 bases sitting between them. The germline gives CDR1 SGHTA, CDR2 FQGTGA. This CDR3 has 13 residues. The CDR3 bases are TGTGCCAGCAGCTTAGTAGTTCATGAGACCCAGTACTTC. Residues: CASSLVVHETQYF.

Only a few counts were recorded for this clonotype. This chain connects TRBV2 to TRBJ2-1; a weak D match, TRBD1 (6 bases). V lost 4 bases, J lost 3 bases, and 19 bases lay in between. This CDR3 has 17 amino acids. Germline V gives CDR1 SNHLY, CDR2 FYNNEI. The CDR3 protein is CASSALKQGSVYNEQFF. The CDR3 DNA is TGTGCCAGCAGTGCCCTAAAACAGGGTAGTGTCTACAATGAGCAGTTCTTC.

This clonotype has only a few counts. CDR3 nucleotides: TGCAGTGCTAGAGATCCGGTAGCCGGGGCCGGACTCTATGGCTACACCTTC. Its protein product is CSARDPVAGAGLYGYTF. This chain links TRBV20-1 with TRBJ1-2, with a possible D match to TRBD1 (5 bases). V was clipped by 0 bases and J by 4 bases, with 21 bases between them. This CDR3 comprises 17 residues. The germline gives CDR1 DFQATT, CDR2 SNEGSKA (reference sequence).